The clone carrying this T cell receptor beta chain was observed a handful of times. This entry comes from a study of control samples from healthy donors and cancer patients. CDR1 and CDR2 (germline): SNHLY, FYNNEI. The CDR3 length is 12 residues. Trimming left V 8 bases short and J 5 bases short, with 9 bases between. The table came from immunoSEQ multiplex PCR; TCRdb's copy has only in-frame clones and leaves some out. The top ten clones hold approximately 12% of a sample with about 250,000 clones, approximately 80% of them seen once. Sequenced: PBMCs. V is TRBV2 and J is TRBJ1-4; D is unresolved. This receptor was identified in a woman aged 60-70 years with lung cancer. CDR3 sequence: CASWTGNEKLFF. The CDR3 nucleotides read TGTGCCAGCTGGACGGGAAATGAAAAACTGTTTTTT.